This T cell receptor beta chain was found in a study of blood T cell repertoires in COVID-19. Overall study: Acute-phase and convalescent COVID-19 samples originated in the United States, Italy and Spain.

In the original processing: The assay estimated nucleated cells by amplifying reference gene primers. Here immunoSEQ multiplex PCR was the method, and the copy in TCRdb shows in-frame clones only, minus some. Clone size and the V and J calls come from that table; the DNA yielded D and trimming. The sample has over 250,000 clones; around 90% are singletons. A Seattle source enrolled patients during active infection and followed them longitudinally. The CDR3 consists of 18 residues. Germline lookup yields CDR1 LGHNA and CDR2 YSLEER. Trimming removed 0 bases from V and 7 bases from J; junction bases left unmatched: 11.

The chain joins TRBV4-3 to TRBJ2-2, with 10 bases matching TRBD1. This TCR was recovered from a woman aged 65 to 85 with COVID-19, enrolled during active disease. What was sequenced was peripheral blood. The CDR3 region is CASSQENRQGAFSGELFF. As DNA, the CDR3 is TGCGCCAGCAGCCAAGAAAATAGACAGGGGGCGTTCAGCGGGGAGCTGTTTTTT.